Following are 9 T cell receptor beta chains from one sample sequenced in a study of blood T cell repertoires in COVID-19 (dated by TCRdb to about 2020). Libraries were prepared through the immunoSEQ multiplex PCR assay. In its TCRdb copy, this immuneACCESS table keeps in-frame sequences only and misses some clones. Where compared with another copy, unresolved V genes explain less than half of these, and the others have no known cause. The sample data list 25,000 to 35,000 clones, and about 91% of these were observed just once. The biggest ten clones account for 9.9% of the sample. Sequencing was carried out using peripheral blood. All receptors come from a human donor with active COVID-19. The donor label of this sample is uncertain.

The genes are TRBV6-5 and TRBJ2-7, with D perhaps matching TRBD2 (7 bases). Per the germline V gene, CDR1 is MNHEY and CDR2 is SVGAGI. The CDR3 totals 14 residues. Trimming left V 6 bases short and J 2 bases short, with 14 bases between. The CDR3 is CASSRLGGAYEQYF. The CDR3 nucleotides read TGTGCCAGCAGCCGACTAGGGGGGGCCTACGAGCAGTACTTC.

The CDR3 region is CASSQEATSSGANVLTF. Written as DNA, the CDR3 is TGTGCCAGCAGCCAAGAGGCCACCTCCTCTGGGGCCAACGTCCTGACTTTC. This chain joins TRBV3-1 (or the pseudogene TRBV3-2) and TRBJ2-6, with D uncertain. CDR1 is LGHDT, CDR2 YNNKEL, per germline (reference sequence). The CDR3 loop spans 17 amino acids. The V and J ends lost 0 bases and 0 bases respectively, with 9 bases between them.

The chain is built from TRBV27 and TRBJ1-1; TRBD1 matches at 8 bases. V trimming: 5 bases; J trimming: 1 base; junction bases outside the gene matches: 6. The germline V gene has CDR1 MNHEY and CDR2 SMNVEV (reference sequence). The CDR3 is 15 residues long. This chain's CDR3 is CASSPLGQGNTEAFF. The CDR3 DNA reads as TGTGCCAGCAGTCCCCTCGGACAGGGGAACACTGAAGCTTTCTTT.

This chain connects TRBV9 to TRBJ2-3, with 9 bases fitting TRBD2. This CDR3 contains 15 residues. Trimming removed 3 bases from V and 5 bases from J; junction bases left unmatched: 7. Germline loops: CDR1 SGDLS, CDR2 YYNGEE. This CDR3 reads CASSDAGGLGDTQYF. DNA of the CDR3: TGTGCCAGCAGCGACGCGGGGGGGCTGGGAGATACGCAGTATTTT.

The gene calls are TRBV6-2 or TRBV6-3 and TRBJ2-1; 8 bases match TRBD1. CDR1 MNHEY and CDR2 SVGEGT come from the germline V gene. CDR3 length: 13 residues. V shed 5 bases and J 9 bases; nucleotides not matched to a gene: 6. The CDR3 nucleotides are TGTGCCAGCAGTCACACAGGGGGAGTTGAGCAGTTCTTC. Its protein product is CASSHTGGVEQFF.

This rearrangement joins TRBV5-6 to TRBJ2-7; 7 positions agree with TRBD1. V shed 4 bases, J shed 2 bases, and the junction held 6 bases outside the gene matches. Germline-derived CDR1 and CDR2 are SGHDT and YYEEEE. The CDR3 is 14 amino acids. Here the CDR3 reads CASSLRDSPYEQYF. In DNA form, the CDR3 reads TGTGCCAGCAGCCTACGGGACAGTCCCTACGAGCAGTACTTC.

On this clone: One end of the junction fails to match germline, which may point to a read error. V and J are TRBV7-8 and TRBJ2-2; 8 bases agree with TRBD2. The CDR3 runs 15 residues. CDR1 is SGHVS, CDR2 FQNEAQ, per germline. The CDR3 reads CASRSSGSETGKLFF. As DNA, the CDR3 is TGTGCCAGCAGATCAAGCGGGAGTGAGACCGGGAAGCTGTTTTTT.

The chain couples TRBV28 to TRBJ2-7, with D hard to call. With 1 base removed from V and 3 bases from J, the gap between germline ends came to 7 bases. The CDR3 extends over 13 amino acids. Looked up from germline, CDR1 is MDHEN and CDR2 is SYDVKM. CDR3 sequence: CASSLSSYYEQYF. The CDR3 nucleotides read TGTGCCAGCAGTTTATCATCCTACTACGAGCAGTACTTC.

The chain joins TRBV5-1 to TRBJ1-2; 9 bases map to TRBD1. With 0 bases clipped from V and 3 bases from J, the junction kept 6 bases outside the gene matches. Germline V gene data show CDR1 as SGHRS and CDR2 as YFSETQ. This CDR3 is 16 amino acids long. DNA of the CDR3: TGCGCCAGCAGCTTGGTTAGGACAGGGGCGGACTATGGCTACACCTTC. It translates to CASSLVRTGADYGYTF.